This TCR beta chain was obtained from a study of shared clonotypes between healthy human individuals. Findings of the study overall: Sharing across four donors was highest in naive CD4 (roughly 5%) and lowest in memory CD8 (approximately 0.4%). In the sorted subsets, rarefaction showed sequencing was incomplete despite large depth.

V lost 0 bases to trimming and J lost 7 bases; unmatched junction nucleotides: 5. The germline V gene encodes CDR1 SGHRS and CDR2 YFSETQ. The CDR3 contains 15 residues. Running of the assay took place at deep level. The method was immunoSEQ multiplex PCR; TCRdb's version includes in-frame clones alone and lacks a portion of them. The sample lists roughly 2.5 million clones; around nine tenths were seen once. With regard to this clone: Its antigen is as yet unknown.

This chain joins TRBV5-1 and TRBJ2-1; TRBD1 aligns across 9 bases. Sequenced sample: naive CD4+ T cells sorted from blood. The subset was: CD45RA+ positively selected. The TCR comes from a man between 18 and 29 years old in good health. CDR3 protein: CASSLGGQGRNEQFF. CDR3 nucleotides: TGCGCCAGCAGCTTGGGGGGACAGGGCAGAAATGAGCAGTTCTTC. The full variable domain, in which reference TRBV5-1 and TRBJ2-1 provide the parts outside the CDR3, is KAGVTQTPRYLIKTRGQQVTLSCSPISGHRSVSWYQQTPGQGLQFLFEYFSETQRNKGNFPGRFSGRQFSNSRSEMNVSTLELGDSALYLCASSLGGQGRNEQFFGPGTRLTVL.